These 3 T cell receptor beta chains share one sample of origin, sequenced in a study of blood T cell repertoires in COVID-19. The protocol was immunoSEQ multiplex PCR, while the TCRdb copy is restricted to in-frame clones and leaves out a portion. The sample has around 220,000 clones; 88% are singletons. Source material: PBMCs or T cells enriched from blood (not recorded which). Receptors originate from a woman in her forties or fifties with acute COVID-19.

V and J are TRBV18 and TRBJ2-7; 8 bases are shared with TRBD1. The CDR3 is made up of 15 amino acids. Germline CDR1 reads KGHSH; CDR2 reads LQKENI. With V trimmed by 1 base and J by 2 bases, 4 bases remained unmatched. The CDR3 nucleotides read TGTGCCAGCTCACCACTTGGACAGGGACCCTACGAGCAGTACTTC. It specifies CASSPLGQGPYEQYF. The full variable domain, rest sourced from reference TRBV18 and TRBJ2-7, is NAGVMQNPRHLVRRRGQEARLRCSPMKGHSHVYWYRQLPEEGLKFMVYLQKENIIDESGMPKERFSAEFPKEGPSILRIQQVVRGDSAAYFCASSPLGQGPYEQYFGPGTRLTVT.

The chain carries TRBV9 and TRBJ2-3, with a possible D match to TRBD2 (6 bases). This CDR3 contains 15 residues. Deletions cut 0 bases from V and 3 bases from J, with 11 bases between. CDR1 is SGDLS, CDR2 YYNGEE, per germline. For the CDR3, the DNA is TGTGCCAGCAGCGTAGCGGGAGATGGGACAGATACGCAGTATTTT. It yields the protein CASSVAGDGTDTQYF. Looking up the rest from reference TRBV9 and TRBJ2-3 gives the full variable domain: DSGVTQTPKHLITATGQRVTLRCSPRSGDLSVYWYQQSLDQGLQFLIQYYNGEERAKGNILERFSAQQFPDLHSELNLSSLELGDSALYFCASSVAGDGTDTQYFGPGTRLTVL.

V usage is TRBV4-2 and J usage is TRBJ2-7; maybe TRBD1 (6 bases). This CDR3 has 15 residues. Germline CDR1 LGHNA, CDR2 YNFKEQ. Trimming left V 0 bases short and J 0 bases short, with 9 bases between. This chain's CDR3 is CASSQDRGNSYEQYF. The CDR3 DNA is TGTGCCAGCAGCCAAGACAGGGGAAACTCCTACGAGCAGTACTTC.